Sequencing of this T cell receptor beta chain was carried out in a study of shared clonotypes between healthy human individuals. It was CD45RO-negative cells, positively selected for CCR7, that made up naive CD8 cells, with terminally differentiated effector memory CD45RA+ cells excluded. Germline CDR1 and CDR2: WSHSY and SAAADI. This CDR3 comprises 15 residues. V lost 2 bases and J 1 base, leaving 11 bases between the germline ends. Produced via immunoSEQ multiplex PCR; TCRdb's table is partial and in-frame only. The sample has some 2.1 million clones, approximately 95% seen once; the top ten hold 0.85% to 1.2%.

This sequence joins TRBV10-2 and TRBJ1-2, with D maybe TRBD1 (6 bases). This sequence was found in a man aged 18 to 35 in good health. The sample consisted of naive CD8+ T cells sorted from blood. This CDR3 reads CASSEPRGVNYGYTF. CDR3 nucleotide sequence: TGCGCCAGCAGTGAGCCGAGGGGGGTTAACTATGGCTACACCTTC.